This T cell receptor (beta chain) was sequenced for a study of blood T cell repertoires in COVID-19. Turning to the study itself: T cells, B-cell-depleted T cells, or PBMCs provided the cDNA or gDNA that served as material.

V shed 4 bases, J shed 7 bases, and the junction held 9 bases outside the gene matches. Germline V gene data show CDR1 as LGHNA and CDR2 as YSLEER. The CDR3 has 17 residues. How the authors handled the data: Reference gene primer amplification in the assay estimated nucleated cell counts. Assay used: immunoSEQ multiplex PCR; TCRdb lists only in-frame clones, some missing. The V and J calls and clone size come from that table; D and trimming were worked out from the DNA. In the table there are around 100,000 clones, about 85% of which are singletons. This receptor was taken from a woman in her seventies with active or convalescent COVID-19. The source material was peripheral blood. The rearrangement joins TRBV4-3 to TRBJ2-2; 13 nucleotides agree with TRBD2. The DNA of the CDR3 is TGCGCCAGCAGCCCAGGGACTAGCGGGGCCCTGGACGGGGAGCTGTTTTTT. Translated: CASSPGTSGALDGELFF.